In this sample, the clone carrying this T cell receptor beta chain turned up once. The antigen is undetermined. Germline V gives CDR1 SGHTA, CDR2 FQGTGA. CDR3 length equals 14 residues. Trimming removed 1 base at V and 5 bases at J, with 9 bases between. This sample stems from a study of cytomegalovirus exposure and HLA in healthy donors. Study-wide results and caveats: The sole available immune exposure information was CMV serostatus. An observed cluster of highly shared sequence variants was recorded as a likely sequencing artifact. Confirmation in vitro established that three CMV-associated chains were specific for CMV antigens.

The PCR had 60 Vbeta and 13 Jbeta primers. Generated by immunoSEQ multiplex PCR, the TCRdb table keeps only in-frame clones and is missing some. The sample yields over 200,000 clones, 85% to 90% seen once. This sequence joins TRBV7-3 and TRBJ2-1, with D possibly TRBD2 on 6 matching bases. Sequencing input: PBMCs. The origin of this receptor is a human donor in good health. The CDR3 nucleotides are TGTGCCAGCAGCTTAAGGCCGGGAGACAATGAGCAGTTCTTC. Its translation is CASSLRPGDNEQFF.